One sample yielded the 6 T cell receptor beta chains listed below, sequenced in a study of regulatory T cells in long-lasting Graves disease. Time point given: persistent/refractory GD, antithyroid drugs over 5 years with positive TRAb. PBMCs were the source of the RNA used for TCR sequencing. Arm-PCR of CDR3 regions and iRepertoire HTBI primers were the basis on which TCR beta libraries were built. TCRdb reprocessed the multiplex PCR reads via MiXCR and lists one record per CDR3 protein. The sample lists 500,000 to 700,000 distinct CDR3 sequences; around 30% were seen once. Sequences were derived from peripheral blood mononuclear cells (PBMCs), sampled when the disease was refractory, from a patient treated with antithyroid drugs. The source is a female donor with Graves disease.

This sequence joins TRBV19 and TRBJ2-3; D perhaps matches TRBD2 (6 bases). V shed 2 bases and J shed 5 bases, with 11 bases lying between them. Per the germline V gene, CDR1 is LNHDA and CDR2 is SQIVND (reference sequence). The CDR3 has 14 amino acids. The CDR3 DNA reads TGTGCCAGTAGTATACCGGGGGTTGAAGATACGCAGTATTTT. Its translation is CASSIPGVEDTQYF.

The table lists this clonotype with a few counts. This rearrangement joins TRBV6-1 to TRBJ1-2, with 9 bases aligning to TRBD1. The CDR3 spans 14 residues. With V trimmed by 7 bases and J by 3 bases, 6 bases remained unmatched. Germline loops: CDR1 MNHNS, CDR2 SASEGT. This chain's CDR3 is CASKRQGEDYGYTF. CDR3 coding DNA: TGTGCCAGCAAAAGACAGGGGGAGGACTATGGCTACACCTTC.

This clonotype was picked up a small number of times. The rearrangement links TRBV7-3 to TRBJ2-2, with 12 nucleotides matching TRBD2. CDR3 length: 19 residues. Trimming at V came to 1 base and at J to 7 bases, leaving 13 bases not matched to a gene. Germline CDR1 and CDR2: SGHTA and FQGTGA. The CDR3: CASSLNWTSGTKRVGELFF. CDR3 DNA: TGTGCCAGCAGCTTAAACTGGACTAGCGGGACGAAGCGTGTCGGGGAGCTGTTTTTT.

The gene calls are TRBV12-3 or TRBV12-4 and TRBJ2-1; weak D call: TRBD2 (5 bases). CDR3 length equals 15 residues. Trimming stripped 3 bases from V and 4 bases from J, with 13 bases between. The CDR3 nucleotides are TGTGCCAGCAGTTTCGGCGCTAGCCCATACAATGAGCAGTTCTTC. Translating gives CASSFGASPYNEQFF.

This clonotype was observed many times. This chain links TRBV7-9 with TRBJ1-1; perhaps TRBD1 as D (6 bases). Trimming shortened V by 5 bases and J by 1 base, and 20 bases separated the two germline ends. The CDR3 extends over 17 amino acids. Per the germline V gene, CDR1 is SEHNR and CDR2 is FQNEAQ (reference sequence). The DNA of the CDR3 is TGTGCCAGCAGCGTAGGACAGTTTGGTCGAGGGAACACTGAAGCTTTCTTT. It encodes CASSVGQFGRGNTEAFF.

The gene calls are TRBV12-3 or TRBV12-4 and TRBJ1-1; the D is unclear. CDR3 size: 14 residues. Trimming removed 6 bases from V and 1 base from J, with 12 bases in between. The CDR3 DNA sequence: TGTGCCAGCAGCAACGGACGCCCGAACACTGAAGCTTTCTTT. Amino acids: CASSNGRPNTEAFF.